The following is a TCR beta chain sequence with its context. The antigen is not known. TCRdb keeps only in-frame clones here, not all; method: immunoSEQ multiplex PCR. The table includes 95,000 or so clones, about 88% detected once. This CDR3 region has 15 residues. J was trimmed by 4 bases and V by 5 bases; bases with no gene match: 8. Germline CDR1 MDHEN, CDR2 SYDVKM. The sample originates from a study of T cell responses to AZD1222 COVID-19 vaccine. Study-level results: Nearly half of unique spike-specific TCRs reportedly avoided B.1.351 and B.1.1.7 mutated regions. Donors, mostly white British, included more females; clonal diversity was possibly underestimated.

The TCR sequence derives from an adult in good health. The V gene is TRBV28, the J gene TRBJ1-3; the match to TRBD1 covers 7 bases. The specimen comprised peripheral blood, sampled on day 0 of AZD1222 vaccination. The chain's CDR3 is CASSTLDRVGNTIYF. In DNA, the CDR3 is TGTGCCAGCAGTACCCTCGACAGGGTCGGAAACACCATATATTTT. The full variable domain, with the rest looked up from reference TRBV28 and TRBJ1-3, is DVKVTQSSRYLVKRTGEKVFLECVQDMDHENMFWYRQDPGLGLRLIYFSYDVKMKEKGDIPEGYSVSREKKERFSLILESASTNQTSMYLCASSTLDRVGNTIYFGEGSWLTVV.